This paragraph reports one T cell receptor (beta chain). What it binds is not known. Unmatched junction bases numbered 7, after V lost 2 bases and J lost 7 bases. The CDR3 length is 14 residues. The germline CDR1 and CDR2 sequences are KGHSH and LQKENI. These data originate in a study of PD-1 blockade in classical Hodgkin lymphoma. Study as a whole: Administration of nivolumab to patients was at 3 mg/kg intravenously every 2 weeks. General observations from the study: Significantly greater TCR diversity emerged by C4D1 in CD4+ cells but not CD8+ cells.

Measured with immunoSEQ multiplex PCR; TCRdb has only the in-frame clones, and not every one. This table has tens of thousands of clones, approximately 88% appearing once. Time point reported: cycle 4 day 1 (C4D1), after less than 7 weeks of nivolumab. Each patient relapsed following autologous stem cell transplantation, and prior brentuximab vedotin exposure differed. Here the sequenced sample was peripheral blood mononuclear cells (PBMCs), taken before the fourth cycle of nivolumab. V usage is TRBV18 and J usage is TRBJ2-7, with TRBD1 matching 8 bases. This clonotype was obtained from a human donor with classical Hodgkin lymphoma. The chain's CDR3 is CASSPSPYRGEQYF. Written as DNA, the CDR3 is TGTGCCAGCTCACCAAGCCCATACAGGGGGGAGCAGTACTTC. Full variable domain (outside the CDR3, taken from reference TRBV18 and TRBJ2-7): NAGVMQNPRHLVRRRGQEARLRCSPMKGHSHVYWYRQLPEEGLKFMVYLQKENIIDESGMPKERFSAEFPKEGPSILRIQQVVRGDSAAYFCASSPSPYRGEQYFGPGTRLTVT.